The present T cell receptor beta chain was sequenced within a study of blood T cell repertoires in COVID-19. The wider study: Donors in the United States, Italy and Spain gave samples during acute or convalescent COVID-19. In each case, the material was cDNA or gDNA derived from T cells, B-cell-depleted T cells, or PBMCs.

In the original processing: Scientists estimated how many nucleated cells there were by amplifying reference gene primers. Method: immunoSEQ multiplex PCR; TCRdb's copy keeps in-frame clones and lacks some. The D gene and trimming were derived from the DNA, and the V and J assignments and clone size from that table. The data contain about 120,000 clones, about 87% of them singletons. In germline, CDR1 is SGDLS, CDR2 YYNGEE. With V trimmed by 3 bases and J by 3 bases, 2 bases remained unmatched. The CDR3 runs to 13 residues. The receptor comes from a woman between 65 and 79 years old with acute or convalescent COVID-19. The sample taken for sequencing was peripheral blood. The chain is built from TRBV9 and TRBJ2-7; 8 bases agree with TRBD1. This CDR3 reads CASSGTGNYEQYF. CDR3 nucleotides: TGTGCCAGCAGCGGGACAGGGAACTACGAGCAGTACTTC.